This T cell receptor beta chain is drawn from a study of identical twins. Regarding the study as a whole: Models underestimated how often monozygotic twins shared out-of-frame TCR alpha. Out-of-frame beta sequences exhibited a weaker degree of excess twin sharing.

Of note for this clonotype: What it binds is not known.

CDR3 length: 16 amino acids. V shed 3 bases, J shed 3 bases, and the junction held 6 bases outside the gene matches. Unique molecular identifiers were present on cDNA, and template switching added a universal primer site. TCRdb reprocessed the 5' RACE reads with MiXCR, giving one entry per CDR3 protein. The sample has 400,000 or so distinct CDR3 sequences; roughly 9% are singletons. The receptor comes from a woman between 50 and 59 years old in good health. The chain recombines TRBV12-3 or TRBV12-4 with TRBJ1-5; 9 nucleotides agree with TRBD1. The specimen sequenced was naive T cells sorted from blood. The CDR3 region has the DNA TGTGCCAGCAGTTTCGGGACAGGGATAAACAATCAGCCCCAGCATTTT. The encoded protein is CASSFGTGINNQPQHF.